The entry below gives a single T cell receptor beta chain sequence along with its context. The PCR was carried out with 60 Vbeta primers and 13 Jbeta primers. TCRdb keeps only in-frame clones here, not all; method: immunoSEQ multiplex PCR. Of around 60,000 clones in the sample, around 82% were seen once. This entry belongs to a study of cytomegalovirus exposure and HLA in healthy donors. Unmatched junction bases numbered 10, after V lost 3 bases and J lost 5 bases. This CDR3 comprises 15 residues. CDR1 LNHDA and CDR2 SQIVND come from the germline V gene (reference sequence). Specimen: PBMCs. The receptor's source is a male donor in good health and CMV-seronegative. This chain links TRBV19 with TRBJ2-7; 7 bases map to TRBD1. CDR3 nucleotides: TGTGCCAGTAGTATCGTAACAGGGGTTAAAGACGAGCAGTACTTC. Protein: CASSIVTGVKDEQYF.